This record covers a single TCR beta chain. No cognate antigen has been identified for it. No much larger clone exists at a distance of one base, and base qualities are not known. This sample was taken from a study of T cells in narcolepsy (dated by TCRdb to the late 2010s). Concerning the study at large: The study enrolled patients with narcolepsy type 1 or type 2 (NT1, NT2) together with healthy control donors. The study used TCR Vbeta sequencing to track clonotypes in blood and CSF while looking for autoreactive T cells in narcolepsy patients that target self-antigens of hypocretin neurons (hypocretin, TRIB2). The investigation overall reported the following: Numbers of sequenced blood memory CD4+ clonotypes were comparable, with averages of some 40,000 in patients and about 35,000 in controls. HCRT-specific and TRIB2-specific autoreactive clonotypes were highlighted in plots that compared CD4+ T cell clonotypes in CSF versus blood from the same patient. Certain blood memory CD4+ repertoires from patients and controls had no sequences that matched autoreactive T cell clones. Autoreactive clonotypes were reported to be detected serially in the blood of the same patients and of different patients, but not in the blood of healthy controls.

For TCR Vbeta sequencing, memory CD4+ T cells were sorted ex vivo from the peripheral blood of narcolepsy patients and healthy controls. Per the germline V gene, SGHVS is the CDR1 and FNYEAQ is the CDR2. The CDR3 numbers 15 residues from cysteine through phenylalanine. Only CDR3 DNA is held: 45 bases, read in frame from base 1. V and J are truncated by 4 bases and 2 bases respectively, leaving an intervening sequence of 14 bases. Library preparation used the immunoSEQ multiplex PCR assay. Held by TCRdb, this immuneACCESS table contains in-frame sequences only and omits some clones. Under half of the omission traces to an unresolved V gene where checked; the cause of the rest is unknown. The sample includes some 34,000 clones, with 90% observed a single time. The ten top clones hold about 1.3% of the sample.

The sequenced material came from CD45RA- memory CD4+ T cells from PBMCs. Taken with the paper, the label for cell subset or site translates to: memory T cells sorted ex vivo from peripheral blood. Recombination connected TRBV7-6 to TRBJ2-5; possibly the D gene is TRBD2, per 6 matching bases. This receptor was obtained from a human donor with narcolepsy. The DNA is as follows: TGTGCCAGCAGCTCCATGACCGGGACTCAAGAGACCCAGTACTTC. Translated, it reads CASSSMTGTQETQYF.